Each of the 11 T cell receptor beta chains below was sequenced from the same sample in a study of OX40 agonist ivuxolimab in advanced cancers. To prepare the library, the immunoSEQ multiplex PCR assay was applied. As stored in TCRdb, this immuneACCESS dataset retains in-frame rearrangements with V and J assigned. A fraction of the clones does not appear; measured against another copy, unresolved V genes explain less than half of the discrepancy, and the remainder lacks a known reason. This sample lists 45,000 to 50,000 clones; about nine tenths were detected once. The ten largest account for 6% to 8% of the sample. The material was CD4+ or CD8+ T cells sorted from blood, obtained in a trial of the OX40 agonist ivuxolimab. The source is an adult with an advanced solid tumor such as melanoma, head and neck, liver or kidney cancer.

This clone has just a few counts. The chain recombines TRBV27 with TRBJ2-5, with 8 bases identical to TRBD1. Per germline, CDR1 MNHEY and CDR2 SMNVEV (reference sequence). The CDR3 is 14 amino acids. Unmatched junction bases numbered 9, after V lost 7 bases and J lost 5 bases. CDR3 bases: TGTGCCAGCAAAGAGACAGGGGTGGGGGAGACCCAGTACTTC. Translated, it gives CASKETGVGETQYF.

Details on this clone: Other DNA sequences in the sample encode the same CDR3. The V and J genes are TRBV27 and TRBJ1-5; TRBD1 agrees at 8 bases. The CDR3 contains 14 residues. In germline, CDR1 is MNHEY, CDR2 SMNVEV (reference sequence). Germline trimming cut 2 bases from V and 4 bases from J; bases unmatched to any gene: 1. The CDR3 DNA sequence: TGTGCCAGCAGTTTAGGACAGGGAAATCAGCCCCAGCATTTT. Encoded protein: CASSLGQGNQPQHF.

The rearrangement links TRBV4-1 to TRBJ2-2; TRBD2 matches at 8 bases. This CDR3 has 16 residues. Losses at the gene ends were 4 bases for V and 4 bases for J; bases not matched to a gene: 8. From germline, CDR1 is MGHRA and CDR2 YSYEKL. The CDR3 loop is CASSPMTSAGTGELFF. CDR3 coding DNA: TGCGCCAGCAGCCCCATGACTAGCGCGGGCACCGGGGAGCTGTTTTTT.

The chain uses TRBV28 and TRBJ1-2; the match to TRBD1 covers 7 bases. CDR1 and CDR2 (germline): MDHEN, SYDVKM. Trimming at V came to 10 bases and at J to 9 bases, leaving 14 bases not matched to a gene. There are 13 residues in the CDR3. This chain's CDR3 is CATTHYRDSSYTF. In nucleotides, the CDR3 is TGTGCCACCACTCATTACCGGGACAGCAGCTACACCTTC.

This clone appeared a few times. The DNA of the CDR3 is TGTGCCAGCAGTGAATCTTCAGAGGGGTCCTACGAGCAGTACTTC. Translating it yields CASSESSEGSYEQYF. The chain combines TRBV6-1 with TRBJ2-7, with D possibly called TRBD1 or TRBD2 (5 bases each). The CDR3 extends over 15 amino acids. V lost 2 bases to trimming and J lost 1 base, with 12 bases between them. Germline-derived CDR1 and CDR2 are MNHNS and SASEGT.

There are a few counts of this clone. The chain joins TRBV10-1 to TRBJ1-1; D is uncertain. The CDR3 sequence is 14 residues long. The germline V gene encodes CDR1 WNHNN and CDR2 SYGVQD (reference sequence). Deletions cut 2 bases from V and 1 base from J, with 8 bases between. The CDR3 DNA follows: TGCGCCAGCAGTGAGAGAGTAGAGAACACTGAAGCTTTCTTT. Translated: CASSERVENTEAFF.

J is TRBJ2-2 and V is TRBV4-1, with TRBD1 matching 7 bases. V lost 4 bases and J lost 12; bases outside the gene matches: 14. Germline assignment: CDR1 MGHRA and CDR2 YSYEKL. CDR3 length: 15 amino acids. In DNA, the CDR3 is TGCGCCAGCAGCCTAGCTCAACAGGGGCTAAGGCAGCTGTTTTTT. Protein: CASSLAQQGLRQLFF.

CDR3 coding DNA: TGCGCCAGCACGGGCCAGGGCGGTGGCTACACCTTC. Protein product: CASTGQGGGYTF. The rearrangement joins TRBV10-2 to TRBJ1-2, with a weak D call TRBD1 (5 bases). CDR3 length: 12 residues. Trimming removed 7 bases at V and 7 bases at J, with 13 bases between. Looked up from germline, CDR1 is WSHSY and CDR2 is SAAADI.

CDR3 DNA: TGTGCCAGTAAACCCGGTTTGAGGGGTGGAGAAAAACTGTTTTTT. Translation gives CASKPGLRGGEKLFF. This sequence joins TRBV19 and TRBJ1-4, with a possible D match to TRBD1 (5 bases). The germline V gene has CDR1 LNHDA and CDR2 SQIVND (reference sequence). There are 15 residues in the CDR3. Trimming removed 7 bases from V and 8 bases from J, with 20 bases in between.

The table lists this clone with a count of one. The chain combines TRBV2 with TRBJ2-7, with 7 nucleotides matching TRBD1. V gave up 4 bases and J gave up 4 bases; unmatched junction bases: 10. The CDR3 has 15 amino acids. CDR1 is SNHLY, CDR2 FYNNEI, per germline. The chain's CDR3 is CASSGRDSEIYEQYF. The CDR3 region has the DNA TGTGCCAGCAGTGGCAGGGACAGTGAGATTTACGAGCAGTACTTC.

The gene calls are TRBV11-2 and TRBJ1-1; a possible D gene is TRBD1 (5 bases). There are 13 residues in the CDR3. Germline V CDR1 and CDR2: SGHAT, FQNNGV. V lost 6 bases and J 3 bases, leaving 11 bases between the germline ends. The CDR3 protein is CASRLGGDTEAFF. The CDR3 nucleotides read TGTGCCAGCAGACTCGGGGGGGACACTGAAGCTTTCTTT.